This TCR beta chain was sequenced during a study of shared clonotypes between healthy human individuals. Study-level points and caveats: The four-donor shared clonotypes exceeded non-shared clonotypes in generation probability, with non-shared ones scoring lower.

Memory CD4+ cells were the fraction left after CD45RA+ naive selection. The CDR3 runs 15 residues. Germline values: CDR1 SGHTS, CDR2 YDEGEE. Trimming pared 2 bases from V and 3 bases from J, leaving 12 bases between. Sequenced by immunoSEQ multiplex PCR; TCRdb stores in-frame clones only, minus some. There are 1,400,000 or so clones in the sample; just under 99% occur only once, and about 0.35% lies in the top ten. In regard to this clone: The antigen remains unidentified.

This chain links TRBV5-8 with TRBJ2-1; possibly TRBD1 for D (6 bases). The receptor was derived from a man under 40 in good health. The material sequenced was naive CD4+ T cells sorted from blood. The subset was: CD45RA+ positively selected. The CDR3 coding sequence is TGTGCCAGCAGCTTTCGCCAGGGGATCTACAATGAGCAGTTCTTC. It yields the protein CASSFRQGIYNEQFF.